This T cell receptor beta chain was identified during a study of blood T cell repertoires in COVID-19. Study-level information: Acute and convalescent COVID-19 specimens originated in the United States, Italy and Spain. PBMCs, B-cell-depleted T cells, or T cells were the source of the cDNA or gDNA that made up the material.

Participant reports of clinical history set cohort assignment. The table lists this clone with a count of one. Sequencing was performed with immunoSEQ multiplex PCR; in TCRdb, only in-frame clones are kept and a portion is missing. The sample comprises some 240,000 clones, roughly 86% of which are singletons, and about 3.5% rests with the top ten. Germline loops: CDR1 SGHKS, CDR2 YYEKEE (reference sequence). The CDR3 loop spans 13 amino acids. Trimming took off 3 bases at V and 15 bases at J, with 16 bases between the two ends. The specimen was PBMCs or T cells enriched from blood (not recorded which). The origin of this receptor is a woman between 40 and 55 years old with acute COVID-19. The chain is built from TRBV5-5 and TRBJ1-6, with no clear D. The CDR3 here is CASSSRPPDGLHF. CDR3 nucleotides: TGTGCCAGCAGCTCTAGACCGCCCGATGGCCTCCACTTT.